This T cell receptor (beta chain) was retrieved from a study of CD8 T cells in Susac syndrome. With random hexamers, reverse transcription was performed on about 0.5 to 1 ug of RNA. The method of amplification for TCR beta CDR3 was immunoSEQ multiplex PCR, covering 54 Vbeta and 13 Jbeta. MiXCR, run by TCRdb on the immunoSEQ multiplex PCR reads, gives a single entry per CDR3 protein. This table holds around 230,000 distinct CDR3 sequences, almost 97% found once. From blood CD8+ and CD4+ T cells, the TCR beta chain was sequenced. TEMRA cells were enriched by FACS, while CD8+ and CD4+ T cells were obtained through a negative isolation that was performed magnetically. The germline V gene has CDR1 SEHNR and CDR2 FQNEAQ (reference sequence). The CDR3 extends over 12 amino acids. The V gene lost 1 base and the J gene lost 7 bases, with 7 bases spanning the gap.

Sequenced: CD4+ T cells from PBMCs. The TCR comes from a human donor with Susac syndrome. The chain is built from TRBV7-9 and TRBJ2-5; the D is unclear. CDR3 amino acids: CASSLDPGTQYF. In DNA form, the CDR3 reads TGTGCCAGCAGCTTAGATCCTGGGACCCAGTACTTC.